One sample yielded the 7 T cell receptor beta chains listed below, sequenced in a study of T cell responses to AZD1222 COVID-19 vaccine. Profiling relied on immunoSEQ multiplex PCR, and the TCRdb table lists in-frame clones only, not all of them. This table holds under 150,000 clones, more than 85% found once. Material: peripheral blood, obtained on day 0 of AZD1222 vaccination. The receptors originated from an adult in good health.

The V gene is TRBV5-1, the J gene TRBJ1-1, with a weak D call TRBD1 (5 bases). CDR3 length: 14 residues. CDR1 is SGHRS and CDR2 is YFSETQ in the germline V gene. V gave up 4 bases and J gave up 3 bases, with 13 bases separating them. The CDR3 reads CASSLEGEYTEAFF. DNA for the CDR3: TGCGCCAGCAGCCTCGAAGGGGAGTACACTGAAGCTTTCTTT.

The chain carries TRBV6-4 and TRBJ2-6; possible D gene TRBD1, 6 bases. Germline V gene data show CDR1 as MRHNA and CDR2 as SNTAGT. Between the trimmed V and J ends, which lost 8 bases and 4 bases, there was a span of 12 bases. CDR3 size: 14 residues. CDR3 residues: CASGVGAGANVLTF. DNA of the CDR3: TGTGCCAGCGGAGTGGGGGCCGGGGCCAACGTCCTGACTTTC.

The rearrangement links TRBV27 to TRBJ1-2; TRBD1 might be the D (6 bases). Trimming shortened V by 5 bases and J by 4 bases, and 11 bases separated the two germline ends. The CDR3 sequence is 13 residues long. The germline CDR1 and CDR2 sequences are MNHEY and SMNVEV (reference sequence). As DNA, the CDR3 is TGTGCCAGCAGTCAGACAGGAGTCTATGGCTACACCTTC. The encoded protein is CASSQTGVYGYTF.

V is TRBV6-5 and J is TRBJ2-5; 8 bases are a match to TRBD2. Germline lookup yields CDR1 MNHEY and CDR2 SVGAGI. The ends lost 6 bases at V and 4 bases at J; junction bases unmatched: 4. The CDR3 is 13 residues long. CDR3 sequence (DNA): TGTGCCAGCAGCCAGGGACTAGGAGAGACCCAGTACTTC. It encodes CASSQGLGETQYF.

This chain uses TRBV24-1 with TRBJ2-3, with unresolved D. The germline V and J ends were trimmed by 7 bases and 2 bases, with 9 bases remaining between them. The CDR3 has 13 residues. Germline CDR1 reads KGHDR; CDR2 reads SFDVKD. CDR3 in amino acids: CATRGPFTDTQYF. The CDR3 DNA sequence: TGTGCCACCAGGGGTCCCTTCACAGATACGCAGTATTTT.

The rearrangement uses TRBV7-8 and TRBJ2-1; D tentatively fits TRBD1 or TRBD2 (6 bases each). Germline V gene data show CDR1 as SGHVS and CDR2 as FQNEAQ. Trimming took 2 bases from V and 4 from J, leaving 15 bases between them. This CDR3 spans 16 amino acids. The CDR3 loop is CASSLKGGRMYNEQFF. DNA for the CDR3: TGTGCCAGCAGCTTAAAAGGGGGGCGAATGTACAATGAGCAGTTCTTC.

This chain links TRBV28 with TRBJ1-1; D is ambiguous. Trimming removed 2 bases from V and 4 bases from J, with 8 bases in between. CDR3 length: 13 amino acids. Looked up from germline, CDR1 is MDHEN and CDR2 is SYDVKM. This CDR3 reads CASSLQPVTEAFF. The CDR3, as DNA: TGTGCCAGCAGTTTACAACCGGTCACTGAAGCTTTCTTT.